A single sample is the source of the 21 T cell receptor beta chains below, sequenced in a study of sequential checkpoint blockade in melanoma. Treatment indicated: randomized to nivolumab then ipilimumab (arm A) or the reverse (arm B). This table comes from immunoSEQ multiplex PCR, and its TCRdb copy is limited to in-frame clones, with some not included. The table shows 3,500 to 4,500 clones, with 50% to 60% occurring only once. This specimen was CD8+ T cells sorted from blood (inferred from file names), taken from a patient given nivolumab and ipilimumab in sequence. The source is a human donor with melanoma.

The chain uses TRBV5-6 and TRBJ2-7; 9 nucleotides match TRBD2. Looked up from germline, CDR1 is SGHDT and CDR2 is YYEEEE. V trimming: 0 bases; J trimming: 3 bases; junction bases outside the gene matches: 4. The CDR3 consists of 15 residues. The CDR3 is CASSLELLAGYEQYF. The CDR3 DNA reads TGTGCCAGCAGCTTGGAATTACTAGCGGGCTACGAGCAGTACTTC.

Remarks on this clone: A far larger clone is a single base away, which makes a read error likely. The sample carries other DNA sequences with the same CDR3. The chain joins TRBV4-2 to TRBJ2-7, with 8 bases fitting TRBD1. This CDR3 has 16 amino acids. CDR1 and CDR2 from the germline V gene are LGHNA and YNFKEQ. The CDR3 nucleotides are TGTGCCAGCAGCCAAGATTCGTGGGCAGGGGGCTACGACCAGTACTTC. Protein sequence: CASSQDSWAGGYDQYF.

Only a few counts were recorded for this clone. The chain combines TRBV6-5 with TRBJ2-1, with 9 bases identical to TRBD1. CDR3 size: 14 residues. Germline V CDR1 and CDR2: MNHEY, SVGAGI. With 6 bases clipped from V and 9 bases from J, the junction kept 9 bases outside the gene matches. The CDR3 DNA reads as TGTGCCAGCAGAGACAGGGGGTTTAATAGTGAGCAGTTCTTC. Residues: CASRDRGFNSEQFF.

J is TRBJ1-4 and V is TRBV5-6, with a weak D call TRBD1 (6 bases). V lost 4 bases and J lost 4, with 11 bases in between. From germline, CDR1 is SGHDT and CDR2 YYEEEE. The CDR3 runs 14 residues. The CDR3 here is CASSGEGVNEKLFF. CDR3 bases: TGTGCCAGCAGCGGCGAGGGGGTTAATGAAAAACTGTTTTTT.

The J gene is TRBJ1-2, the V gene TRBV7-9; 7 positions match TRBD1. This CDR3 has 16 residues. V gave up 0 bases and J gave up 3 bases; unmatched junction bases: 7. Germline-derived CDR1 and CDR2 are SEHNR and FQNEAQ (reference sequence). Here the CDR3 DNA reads TGTGCCAGCAGCTTAGCGGGAGACAGGGCAGACTATGGCTACACCTTC. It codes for CASSLAGDRADYGYTF.

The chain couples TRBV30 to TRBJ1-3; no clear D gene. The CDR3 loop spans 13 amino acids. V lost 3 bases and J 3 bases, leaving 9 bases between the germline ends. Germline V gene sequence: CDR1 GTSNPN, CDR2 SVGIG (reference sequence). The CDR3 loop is CAWSSSVGNTIYF. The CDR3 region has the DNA TGTGCCTGGAGCTCCTCAGTTGGAAACACCATATATTTT.

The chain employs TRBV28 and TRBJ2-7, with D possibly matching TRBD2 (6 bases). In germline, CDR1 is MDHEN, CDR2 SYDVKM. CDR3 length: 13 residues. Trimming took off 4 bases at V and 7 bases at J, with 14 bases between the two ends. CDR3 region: CASSSHDRGEQYF. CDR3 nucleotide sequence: TGTGCCAGCAGTTCCCACGACCGGGGGGAGCAGTACTTC.

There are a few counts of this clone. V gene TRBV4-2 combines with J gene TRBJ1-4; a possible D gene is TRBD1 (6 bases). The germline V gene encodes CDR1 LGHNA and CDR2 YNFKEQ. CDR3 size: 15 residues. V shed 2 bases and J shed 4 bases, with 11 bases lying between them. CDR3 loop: CASSQLQGYNEKLFF. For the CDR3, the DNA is TGTGCCAGCAGCCAATTACAGGGTTATAATGAAAAACTGTTTTTT.

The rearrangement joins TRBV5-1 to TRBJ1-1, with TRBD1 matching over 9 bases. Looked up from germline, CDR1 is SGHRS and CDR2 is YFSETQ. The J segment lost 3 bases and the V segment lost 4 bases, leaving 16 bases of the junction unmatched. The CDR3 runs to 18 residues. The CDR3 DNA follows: TGCGCCAGCAGCCCACGGGACAGGGTTTTTTTCTACGACACTGAAGCTTTCTTT. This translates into CASSPRDRVFFYDTEAFF.

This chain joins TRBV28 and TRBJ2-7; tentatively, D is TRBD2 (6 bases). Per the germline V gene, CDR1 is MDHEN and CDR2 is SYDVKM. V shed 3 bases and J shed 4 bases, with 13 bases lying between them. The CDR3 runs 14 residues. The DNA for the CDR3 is TGTGCCAGCAGTTTTTGGGGGGTAATGTACGAGCAGTACTTC. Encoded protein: CASSFWGVMYEQYF.

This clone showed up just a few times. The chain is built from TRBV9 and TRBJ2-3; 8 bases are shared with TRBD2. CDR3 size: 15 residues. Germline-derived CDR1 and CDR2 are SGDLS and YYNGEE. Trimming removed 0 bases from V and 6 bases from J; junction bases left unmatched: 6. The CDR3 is CASSVGVTSEDTQYF. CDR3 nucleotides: TGTGCCAGCAGCGTAGGGGTGACTAGCGAGGATACGCAGTATTTT.

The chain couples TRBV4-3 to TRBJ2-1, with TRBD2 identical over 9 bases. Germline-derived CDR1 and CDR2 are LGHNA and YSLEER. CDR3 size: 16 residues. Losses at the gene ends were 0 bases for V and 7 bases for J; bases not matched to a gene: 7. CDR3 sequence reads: CASSQDLSGSENEQFF. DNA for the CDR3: TGCGCCAGCAGCCAAGATCTTAGCGGGAGTGAGAATGAGCAGTTCTTC.

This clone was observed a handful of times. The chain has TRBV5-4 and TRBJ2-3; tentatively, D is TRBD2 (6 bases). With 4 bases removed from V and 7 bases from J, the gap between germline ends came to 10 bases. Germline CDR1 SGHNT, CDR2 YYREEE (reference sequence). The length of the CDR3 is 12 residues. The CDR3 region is CASSGDSNTQYF. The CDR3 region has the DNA TGTGCCAGCAGCGGGGACTCAAATACGCAGTATTTT. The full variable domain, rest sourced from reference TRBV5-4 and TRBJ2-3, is ETGVTQSPTHLIKTRGQQVTLRCSSQSGHNTVSWYQQALGQGPQFIFQYYREEENGRGNFPPRFSGLQFPNYSSELNVNALELDDSALYLCASSGDSNTQYFGPGTRLTVL.

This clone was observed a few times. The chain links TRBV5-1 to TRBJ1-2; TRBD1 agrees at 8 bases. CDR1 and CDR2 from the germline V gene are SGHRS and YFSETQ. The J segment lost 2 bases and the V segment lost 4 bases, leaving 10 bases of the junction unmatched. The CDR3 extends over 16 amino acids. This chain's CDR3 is CASSQAQDRANYGYTF. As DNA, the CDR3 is TGCGCCAGCAGCCAAGCCCAGGACAGGGCGAACTATGGCTACACCTTC.

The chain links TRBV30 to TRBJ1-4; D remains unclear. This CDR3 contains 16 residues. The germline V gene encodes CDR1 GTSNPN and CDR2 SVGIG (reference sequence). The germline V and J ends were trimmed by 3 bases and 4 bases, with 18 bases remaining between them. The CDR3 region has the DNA TGTGCCTGGAGGGTTACCCAACAGATAAATAATGAAAAACTGTTTTTT. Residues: CAWRVTQQINNEKLFF.

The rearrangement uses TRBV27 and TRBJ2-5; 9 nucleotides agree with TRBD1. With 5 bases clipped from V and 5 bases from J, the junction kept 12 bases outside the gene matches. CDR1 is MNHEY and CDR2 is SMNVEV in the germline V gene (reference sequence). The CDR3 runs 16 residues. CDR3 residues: CASSPLGQGLGETQYF. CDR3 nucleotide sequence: TGTGCCAGCAGTCCGTTAGGACAGGGGTTAGGGGAGACCCAGTACTTC.

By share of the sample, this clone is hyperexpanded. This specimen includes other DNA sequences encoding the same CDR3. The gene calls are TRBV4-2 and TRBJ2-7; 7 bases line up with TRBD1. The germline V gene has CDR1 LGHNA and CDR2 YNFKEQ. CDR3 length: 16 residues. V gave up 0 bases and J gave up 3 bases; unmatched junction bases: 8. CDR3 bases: TGTGCCAGCAGCCAAGATTCGTGGGCAGGGGGCTACGAGCAGTACTTC. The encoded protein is CASSQDSWAGGYEQYF.

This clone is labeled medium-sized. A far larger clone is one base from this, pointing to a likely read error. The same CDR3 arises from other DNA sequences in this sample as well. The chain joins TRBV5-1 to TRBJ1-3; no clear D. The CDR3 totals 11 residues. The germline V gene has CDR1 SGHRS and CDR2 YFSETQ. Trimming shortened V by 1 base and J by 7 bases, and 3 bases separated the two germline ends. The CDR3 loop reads CASSLLNTIYF. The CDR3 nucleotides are TGCGCCAGCAGCTTGCTCAACACCATATATTTT.

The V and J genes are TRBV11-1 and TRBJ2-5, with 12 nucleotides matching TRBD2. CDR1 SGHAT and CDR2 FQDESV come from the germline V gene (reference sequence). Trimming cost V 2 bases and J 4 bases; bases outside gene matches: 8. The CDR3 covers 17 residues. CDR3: CASSLKASGGAVETQYF. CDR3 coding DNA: TGTGCCAGCAGCTTAAAGGCTAGCGGGGGGGCCGTAGAGACCCAGTACTTC. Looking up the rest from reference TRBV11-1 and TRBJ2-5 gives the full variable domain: EAEVAQSPRYKITEKSQAVAFWCDPISGHATLYWYRQILGQGPELLVQFQDESVVDDSQLPKDRFSAERLKGVDSTLKIQPAELGDSAMYLCASSLKASGGAVETQYFGPGTRLLVL.

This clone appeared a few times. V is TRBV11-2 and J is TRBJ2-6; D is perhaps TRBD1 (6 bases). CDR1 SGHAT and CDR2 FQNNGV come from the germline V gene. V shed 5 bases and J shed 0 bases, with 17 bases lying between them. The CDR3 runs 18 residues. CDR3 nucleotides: TGTGCCAGCAGCCCTCGGACAGCACCAAGCTCTGGGGCCAACGTCCTGACTTTC. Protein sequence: CASSPRTAPSSGANVLTF.

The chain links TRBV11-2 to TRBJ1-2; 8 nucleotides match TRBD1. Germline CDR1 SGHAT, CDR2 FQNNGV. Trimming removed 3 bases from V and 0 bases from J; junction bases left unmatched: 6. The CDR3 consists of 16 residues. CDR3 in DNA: TGTGCCAGCAGCTTGGCAGGGGGCTATCCTAACTATGGCTACACCTTC. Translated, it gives CASSLAGGYPNYGYTF.